This TCR beta chain was identified during a study of shared clonotypes between healthy human individuals. The germline V and J ends were trimmed by 4 bases and 4 bases, with 14 bases remaining between them. The germline CDR1 and CDR2 sequences are SGHRS and YFSETQ. The CDR3 is 14 amino acids. TCRdb's table, derived via immunoSEQ multiplex PCR, lists solely in-frame clones and lacks some. The table includes some 200,000 clones, approximately 95% detected once. This sequence originates from a young woman in good health. The chain has TRBV5-1 and TRBJ1-1, with D unresolved. The sample taken for sequencing was naive CD4+ T cells sorted from blood. Regarding subset: CD45RA+ positively selected. The DNA of the CDR3 is TGCGCCAGCAGCCCGGACCGCGGCTCCACTGAAGCTTTCTTT. It translates to CASSPDRGSTEAFF.